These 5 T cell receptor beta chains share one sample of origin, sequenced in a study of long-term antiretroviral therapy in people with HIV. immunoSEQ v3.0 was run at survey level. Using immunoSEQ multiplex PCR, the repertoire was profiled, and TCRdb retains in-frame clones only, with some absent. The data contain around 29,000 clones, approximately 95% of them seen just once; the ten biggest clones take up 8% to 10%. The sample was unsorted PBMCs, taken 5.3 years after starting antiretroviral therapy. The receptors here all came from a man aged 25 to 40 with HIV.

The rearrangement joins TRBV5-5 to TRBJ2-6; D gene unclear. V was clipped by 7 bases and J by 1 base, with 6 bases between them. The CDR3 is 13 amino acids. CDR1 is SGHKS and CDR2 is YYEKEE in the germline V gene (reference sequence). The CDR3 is CASLVSGANVLTF. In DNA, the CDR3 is TGTGCCAGCTTAGTATCTGGGGCCAACGTCCTGACTTTC.

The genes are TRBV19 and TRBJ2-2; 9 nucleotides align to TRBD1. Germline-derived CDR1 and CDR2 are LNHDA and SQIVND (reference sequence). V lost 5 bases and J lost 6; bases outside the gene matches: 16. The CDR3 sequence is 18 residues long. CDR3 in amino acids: CASSYWTGAGRKAGELFF. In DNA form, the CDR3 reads TGTGCCAGTAGTTACTGGACAGGGGCAGGGCGAAAGGCCGGGGAGCTGTTTTTT.

CDR3 DNA sequence: TGTGCCAGCAGTGAATGGGAGCAACTCAATGAGCAGTTCTTC. Translation: CASSEWEQLNEQFF. The gene calls are TRBV6-1 and TRBJ2-1; D possibly corresponds to TRBD2 (5 bases). The CDR3 is 14 amino acids. Germline CDR1 MNHNS, CDR2 SASEGT. V shed 2 bases and J shed 6 bases, with 11 bases lying between them.

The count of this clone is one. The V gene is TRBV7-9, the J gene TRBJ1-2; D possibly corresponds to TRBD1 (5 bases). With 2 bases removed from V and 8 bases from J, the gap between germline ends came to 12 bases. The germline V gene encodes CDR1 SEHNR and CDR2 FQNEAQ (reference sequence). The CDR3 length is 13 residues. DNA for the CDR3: TGTGCCAGCAGCTTAATCCAGGGTATCGGCTACACCTTC. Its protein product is CASSLIQGIGYTF.

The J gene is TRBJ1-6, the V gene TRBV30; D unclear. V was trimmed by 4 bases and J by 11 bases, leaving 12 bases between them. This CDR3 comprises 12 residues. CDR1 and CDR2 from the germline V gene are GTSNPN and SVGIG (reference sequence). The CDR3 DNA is TGTGCCTGGAAGCCGGCTGGAGCACCCCTCCACTTT. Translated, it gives CAWKPAGAPLHF.